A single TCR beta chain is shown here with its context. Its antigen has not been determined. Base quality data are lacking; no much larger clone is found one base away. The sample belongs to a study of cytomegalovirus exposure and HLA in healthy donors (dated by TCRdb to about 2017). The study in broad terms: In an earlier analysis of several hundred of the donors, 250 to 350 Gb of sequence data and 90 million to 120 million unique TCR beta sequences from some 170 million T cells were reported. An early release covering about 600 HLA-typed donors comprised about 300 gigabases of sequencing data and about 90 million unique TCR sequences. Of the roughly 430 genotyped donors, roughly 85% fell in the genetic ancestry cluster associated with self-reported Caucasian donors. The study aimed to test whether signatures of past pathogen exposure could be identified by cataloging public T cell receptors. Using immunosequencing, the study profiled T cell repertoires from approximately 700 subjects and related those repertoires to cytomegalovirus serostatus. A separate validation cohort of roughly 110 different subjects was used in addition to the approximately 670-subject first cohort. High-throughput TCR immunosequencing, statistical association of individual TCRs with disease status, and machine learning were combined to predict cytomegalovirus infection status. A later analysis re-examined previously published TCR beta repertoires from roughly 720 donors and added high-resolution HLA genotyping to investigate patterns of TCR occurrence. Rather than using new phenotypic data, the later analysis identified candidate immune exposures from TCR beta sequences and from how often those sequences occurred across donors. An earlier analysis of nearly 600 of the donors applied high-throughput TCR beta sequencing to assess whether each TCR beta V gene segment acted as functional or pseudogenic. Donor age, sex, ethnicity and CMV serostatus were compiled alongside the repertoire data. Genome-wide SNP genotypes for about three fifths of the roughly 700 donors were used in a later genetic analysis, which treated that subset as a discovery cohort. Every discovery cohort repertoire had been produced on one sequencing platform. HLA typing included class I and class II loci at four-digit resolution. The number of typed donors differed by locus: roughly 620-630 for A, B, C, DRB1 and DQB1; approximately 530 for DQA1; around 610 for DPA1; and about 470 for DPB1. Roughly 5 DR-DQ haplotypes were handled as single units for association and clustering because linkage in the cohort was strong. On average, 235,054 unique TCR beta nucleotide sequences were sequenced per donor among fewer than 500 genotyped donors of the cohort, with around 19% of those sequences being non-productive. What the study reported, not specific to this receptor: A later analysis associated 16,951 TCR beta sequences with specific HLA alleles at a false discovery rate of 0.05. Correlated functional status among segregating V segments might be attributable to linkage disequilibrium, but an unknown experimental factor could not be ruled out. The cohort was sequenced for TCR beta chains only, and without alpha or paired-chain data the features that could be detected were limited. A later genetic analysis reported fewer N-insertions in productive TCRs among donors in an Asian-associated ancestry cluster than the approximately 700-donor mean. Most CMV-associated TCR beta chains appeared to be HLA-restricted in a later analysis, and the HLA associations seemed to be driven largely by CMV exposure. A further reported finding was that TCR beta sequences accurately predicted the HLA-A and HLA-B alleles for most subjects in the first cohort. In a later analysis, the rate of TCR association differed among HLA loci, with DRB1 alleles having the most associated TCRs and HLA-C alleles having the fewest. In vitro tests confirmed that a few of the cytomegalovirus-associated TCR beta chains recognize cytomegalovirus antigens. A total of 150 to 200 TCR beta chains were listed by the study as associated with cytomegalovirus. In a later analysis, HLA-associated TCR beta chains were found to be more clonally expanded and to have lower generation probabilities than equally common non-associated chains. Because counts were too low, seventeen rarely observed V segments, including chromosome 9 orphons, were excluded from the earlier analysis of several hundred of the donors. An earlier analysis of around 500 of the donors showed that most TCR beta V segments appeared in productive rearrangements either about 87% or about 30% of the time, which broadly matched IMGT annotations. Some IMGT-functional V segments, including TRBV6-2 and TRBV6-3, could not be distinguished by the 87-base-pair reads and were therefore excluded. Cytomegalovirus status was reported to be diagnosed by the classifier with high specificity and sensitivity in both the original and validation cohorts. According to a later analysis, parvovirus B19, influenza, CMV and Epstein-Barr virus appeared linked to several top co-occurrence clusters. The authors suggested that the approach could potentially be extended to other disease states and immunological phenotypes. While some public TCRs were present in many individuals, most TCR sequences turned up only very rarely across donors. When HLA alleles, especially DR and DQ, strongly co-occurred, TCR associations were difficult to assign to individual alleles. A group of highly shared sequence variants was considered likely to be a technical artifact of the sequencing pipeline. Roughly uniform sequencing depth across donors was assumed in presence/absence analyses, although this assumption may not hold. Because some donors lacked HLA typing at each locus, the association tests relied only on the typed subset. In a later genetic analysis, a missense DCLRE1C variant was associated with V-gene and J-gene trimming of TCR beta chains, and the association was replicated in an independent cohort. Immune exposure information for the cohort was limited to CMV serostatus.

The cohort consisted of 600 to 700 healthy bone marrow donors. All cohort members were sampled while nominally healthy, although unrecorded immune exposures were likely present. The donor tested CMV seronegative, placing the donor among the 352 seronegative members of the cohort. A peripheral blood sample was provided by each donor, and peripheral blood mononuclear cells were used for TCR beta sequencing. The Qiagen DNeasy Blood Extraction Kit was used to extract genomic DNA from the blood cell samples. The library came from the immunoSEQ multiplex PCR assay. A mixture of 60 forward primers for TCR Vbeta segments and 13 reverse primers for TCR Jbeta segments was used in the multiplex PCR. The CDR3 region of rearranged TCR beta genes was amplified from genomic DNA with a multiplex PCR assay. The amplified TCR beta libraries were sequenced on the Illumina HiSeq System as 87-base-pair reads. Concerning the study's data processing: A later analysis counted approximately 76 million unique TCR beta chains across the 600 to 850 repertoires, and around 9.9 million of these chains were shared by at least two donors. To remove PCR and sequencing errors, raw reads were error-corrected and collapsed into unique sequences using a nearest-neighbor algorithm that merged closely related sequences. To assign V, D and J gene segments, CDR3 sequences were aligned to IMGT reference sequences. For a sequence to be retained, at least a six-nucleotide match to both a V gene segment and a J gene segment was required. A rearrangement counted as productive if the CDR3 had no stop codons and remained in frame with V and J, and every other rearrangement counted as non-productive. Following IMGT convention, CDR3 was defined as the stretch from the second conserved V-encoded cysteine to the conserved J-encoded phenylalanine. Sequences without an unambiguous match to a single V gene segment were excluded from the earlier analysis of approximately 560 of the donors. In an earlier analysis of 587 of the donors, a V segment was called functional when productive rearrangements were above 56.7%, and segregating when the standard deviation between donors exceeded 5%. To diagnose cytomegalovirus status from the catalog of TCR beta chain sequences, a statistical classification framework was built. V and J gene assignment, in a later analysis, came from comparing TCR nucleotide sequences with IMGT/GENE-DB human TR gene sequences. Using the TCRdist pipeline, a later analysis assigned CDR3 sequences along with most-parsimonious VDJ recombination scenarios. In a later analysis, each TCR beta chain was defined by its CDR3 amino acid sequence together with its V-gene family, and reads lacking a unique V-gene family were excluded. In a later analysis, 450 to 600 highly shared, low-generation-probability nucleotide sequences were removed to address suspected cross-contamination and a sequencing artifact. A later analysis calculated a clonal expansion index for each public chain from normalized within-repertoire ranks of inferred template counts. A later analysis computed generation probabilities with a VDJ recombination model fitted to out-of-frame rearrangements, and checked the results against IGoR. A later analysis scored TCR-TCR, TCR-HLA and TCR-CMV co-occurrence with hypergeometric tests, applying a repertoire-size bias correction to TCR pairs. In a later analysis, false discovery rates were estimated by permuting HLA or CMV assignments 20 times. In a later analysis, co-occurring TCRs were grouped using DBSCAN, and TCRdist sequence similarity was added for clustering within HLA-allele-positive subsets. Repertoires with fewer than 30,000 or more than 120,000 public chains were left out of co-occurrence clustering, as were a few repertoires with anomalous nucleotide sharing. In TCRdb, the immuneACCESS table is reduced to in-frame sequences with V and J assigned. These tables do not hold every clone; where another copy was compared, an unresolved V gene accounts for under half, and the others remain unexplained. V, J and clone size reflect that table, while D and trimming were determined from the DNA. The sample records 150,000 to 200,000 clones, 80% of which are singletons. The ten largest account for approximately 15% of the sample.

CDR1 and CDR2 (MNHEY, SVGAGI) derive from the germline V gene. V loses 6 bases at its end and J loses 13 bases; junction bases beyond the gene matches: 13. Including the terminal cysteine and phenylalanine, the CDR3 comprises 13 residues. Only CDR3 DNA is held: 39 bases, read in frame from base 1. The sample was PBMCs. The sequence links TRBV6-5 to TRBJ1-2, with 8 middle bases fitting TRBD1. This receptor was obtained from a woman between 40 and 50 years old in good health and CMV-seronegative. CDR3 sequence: CASRRTTGGPGTF. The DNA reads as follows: TGTGCCAGCAGAAGAACCACAGGGGGGCCTGGCACCTTC.